This T cell receptor (beta chain) was captured by sequencing in a study of T-cell memory formation after mild COVID-19. Study-wide background: In these data, TCR clusters were largely donor specific.

TCRdb ran MiXCR on the 5' RACE reads and lists one entry per CDR3 protein. The table shows 540,000 or so distinct CDR3 sequences, with approximately 20% occurring only once. Germline V gene sequence: CDR1 MNHNY, CDR2 SVGAGI (reference sequence). V was cut by 0 bases and J by 3 bases, with 12 bases left in between. The CDR3 length is 16 residues. Note on this clonotype: Its cognate antigen is unknown.

The study's findings and limits: Contracting CD4+ clones sat mainly in CM and EM; CD8+ in EMRA. The finding that pre-infection memory included some responding clones suggested that cross-reactive memory joined.

The sample taken for sequencing was PBMCs or a T cell subset sorted from them (not recorded which). This rearrangement joins TRBV6-6 to TRBJ2-1; D gene unclear. The TCR sequence derives from an adult woman who had mild COVID-19 (a few samples of this study predate the infection). Cell type and time point are not known. The CDR3 protein is CASSYSTLASYNEQFF. The CDR3 region has the DNA TGTGCCAGCAGTTACTCGACGTTGGCTAGCTACAATGAGCAGTTCTTC.